This record covers a single TCR beta chain. What it recognizes is unknown. This sample was included in a study of early T cells in non-severe SARS-CoV-2 infection. Study context: Sequenced bulk RNA came from whole blood that was unsorted, and chains were unpaired. Study-wide results and limits: Matches to VDJdb favored anti-spike CD8 responses and missed private and CD4 specificities.

Individual cDNA molecules carried attached unique molecular identifiers. TCRdb fed the 5' RACE reads into MiXCR, producing one record per CDR3 protein. The sample shows more than 75,000 distinct CDR3 sequences, about 13% of them seen only once. This CDR3 contains 14 residues. Germline CDR1 reads SQVTM; CDR2 reads ANQGSEA. The V and J ends lost 3 bases and 7 bases respectively, with 15 bases between them. The sequenced sample was whole blood. The chain carries TRBV29-1 and TRBJ1-4; D may be TRBD1 (5 bases). The clonotype was recovered from an adult who was a healthcare worker with PCR-confirmed SARS-CoV-2 infection or an uninfected control (not recorded which). Here the CDR3 reads CSVDATGSGEKLFF. As DNA, the CDR3 is TGCAGCGTTGATGCTACAGGCAGTGGTGAAAAACTGTTTTTT. Together with reference TRBV29-1 and TRBJ1-4, the CDR3 gives the full variable domain: SAVISQKPSRDICQRGTSLTIQCQVDSQVTMMFWYRQQPGQSLTLIATANQGSEATYESGFVIDKFPISRPNLTFSTLTVSNMSPEDSSIYLCSVDATGSGEKLFFGSGTQLSVL.